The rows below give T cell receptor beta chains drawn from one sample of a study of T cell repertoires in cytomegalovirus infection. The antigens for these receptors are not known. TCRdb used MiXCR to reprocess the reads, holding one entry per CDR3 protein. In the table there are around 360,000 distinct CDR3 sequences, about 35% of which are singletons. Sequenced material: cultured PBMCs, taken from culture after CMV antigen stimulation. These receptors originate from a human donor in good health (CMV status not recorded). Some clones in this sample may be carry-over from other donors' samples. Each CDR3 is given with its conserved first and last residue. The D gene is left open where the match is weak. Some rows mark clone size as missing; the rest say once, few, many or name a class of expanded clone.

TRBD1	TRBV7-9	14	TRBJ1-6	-	TGTGCCAGCAGGTCGGGACAGGGAAGATCACCCCTCCACTTT	CASRSGQGRSPLHF
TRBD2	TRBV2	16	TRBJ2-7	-	TGTGCCAGCGGCCTTAGGACTAGCAGAAACTCTCACGAGCAGTACTTC	CASGLRTSRNSHEQYF
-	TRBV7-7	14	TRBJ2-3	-	TGTGCCAGCAGCCCCGGCCTAAGCACAGATACGCAGTATTTT	CASSPGLSTDTQYF
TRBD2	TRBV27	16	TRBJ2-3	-	TGTGCCAGCAGCCCCAGACTAGCGGGTAGCACAGATACGCAGTATTTT	CASSPRLAGSTDTQYF
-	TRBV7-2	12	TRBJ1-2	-	TGTGCCAGCAGCGCGACCTCCTATGGCTACACCTTC	CASSATSYGYTF
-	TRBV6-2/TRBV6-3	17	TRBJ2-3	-	TGTGCCAGCAGTTACTCGTTCTTGGAACGGTACACAGATACGCAGTATTTT	CASSYSFLERYTDTQYF
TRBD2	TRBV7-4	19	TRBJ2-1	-	TGTGCCAGCAGCTTAGTCCCGGGACTAGCGGGGACGCTCCCAAATGAGCAGTTCTTC	CASSLVPGLAGTLPNEQFF
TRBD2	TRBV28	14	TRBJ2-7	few	TGTGCCAGTCAAACGGGCGGGAGCTCCTACGAGCAGTACTTC	CASQTGGSSYEQYF
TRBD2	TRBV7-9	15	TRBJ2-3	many	TGTGCCAGCAGCAAGAGCGGGAGTGTCATCGATACGCAGTATTTT	CASSKSGSVIDTQYF
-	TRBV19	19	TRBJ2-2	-	TGTGCCAGTAGTATGGAGGGACATAGCGTGTTCGCGAACACCGGGGAGCTGTTTTTT	CASSMEGHSVFANTGELFF
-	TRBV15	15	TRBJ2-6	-	TGTGCCACGGCGGGACGGAACTCTGGGGCCAACGTCCTGACTTTC	CATAGRNSGANVLTF
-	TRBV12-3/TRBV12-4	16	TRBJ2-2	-	TGTGCCAGCAGTATGCTGACAGTAGTGAACACCGGGGAGCTGTTTTTT	CASSMLTVVNTGELFF
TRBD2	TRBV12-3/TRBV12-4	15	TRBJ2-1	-	TGTGCCAGCAGTTTACTAGCGGACCATTACAATGAGCAGTTCTTC	CASSLLADHYNEQFF
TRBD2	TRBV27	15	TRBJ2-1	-	TGTGCCAGCAGTCGGACTAGCGGGAGTATAAATGAGCAGTTCTTC	CASSRTSGSINEQFF
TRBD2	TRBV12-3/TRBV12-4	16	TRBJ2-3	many	TGTGCCAGCAAGTTCGAGGCGGGAGGGTTGGGAGATACGCAGTATTTT	CASKFEAGGLGDTQYF
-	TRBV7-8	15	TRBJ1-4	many	TGTGCCAGCAGCTTAGCCGGGCAGGGCGGTGAAAAACTGTTTTTT	CASSLAGQGGEKLFF
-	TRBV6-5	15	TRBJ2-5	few	TGTGCCAGCAGTTACACCTGGGCCCAACAAGAGACCCAGTACTTC	CASSYTWAQQETQYF
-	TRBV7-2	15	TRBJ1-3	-	TGTGCCAGCAGCCCGTGGGGACGGGTGGGGGACACCATATATTTT	CASSPWGRVGDTIYF
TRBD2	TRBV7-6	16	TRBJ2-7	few	TGTGCCAGCAGCCGAGGGACTAGCGGGAACTCCTACGAGCAGTACTTC	CASSRGTSGNSYEQYF
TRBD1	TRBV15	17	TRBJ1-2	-	TGTGCCACCAGCCGACCCCGGGACAGGGGTTTAGACTATGGCTACACCTTC	CATSRPRDRGLDYGYTF
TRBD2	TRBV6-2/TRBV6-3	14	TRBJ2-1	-	TGTGCCAGCACCACGGGACTAGCTTACAATGAGCAGTTCTTC	CASTTGLAYNEQFF
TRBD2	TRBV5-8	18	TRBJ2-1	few	TGTGCCAGCAGCTCTCGAGACAGGGCCGGGCGGGAGGGCAATGAGCAGTTCTTC	CASSSRDRAGREGNEQFF
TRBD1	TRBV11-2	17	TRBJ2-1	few	TGTGCCAGCAGCTTTACCCCTCGGGGACAGGGAAACAATGAGCAGTTCTTC	CASSFTPRGQGNNEQFF
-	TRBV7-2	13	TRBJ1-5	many	TGTGCCAGCAGCACGGACATAAGCCAGCCCCAGCATTTT	CASSTDISQPQHF
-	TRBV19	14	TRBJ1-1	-	TGTGCCAGTAGTATGGTGGGGACGTTTGCTGAAGCTTTCTTT	CASSMVGTFAEAFF
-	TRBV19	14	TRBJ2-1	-	TGTGCCAGTAGTATAGTCGGCGTCTACAATGAGCAGTTCTTC	CASSIVGVYNEQFF
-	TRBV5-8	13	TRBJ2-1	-	TGTGCCAGCAGCTTGAACGGCTACAATGAGCAGTTCTTC	CASSLNGYNEQFF
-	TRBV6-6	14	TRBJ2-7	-	TGTGCCAGCAGTTACGAGCCTAGCTCCTACGAGCAGTACTTC	CASSYEPSSYEQYF
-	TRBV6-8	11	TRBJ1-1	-	TGTGCCAGCAGTTCCTCTCTTGAAGCTTTCTTT	CASSSSLEAFF